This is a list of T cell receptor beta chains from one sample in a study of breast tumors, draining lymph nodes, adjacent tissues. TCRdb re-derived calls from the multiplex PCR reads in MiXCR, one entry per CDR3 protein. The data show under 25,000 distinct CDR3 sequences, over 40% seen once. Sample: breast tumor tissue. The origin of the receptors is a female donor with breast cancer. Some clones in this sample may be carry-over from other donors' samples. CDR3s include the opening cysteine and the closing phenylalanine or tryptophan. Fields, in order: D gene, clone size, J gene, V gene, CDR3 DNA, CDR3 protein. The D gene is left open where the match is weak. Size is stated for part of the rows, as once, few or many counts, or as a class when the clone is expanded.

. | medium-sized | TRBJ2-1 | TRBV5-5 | TGTGCCAGCAGCTTGGGGGTGTACTCCTACAATGAGCAGTTCTTC | CASSLGVYSYNEQFF
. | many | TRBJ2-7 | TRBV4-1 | TGCGCCAGCAGCCAAGATCCCCCTGGCCCCGCCGAGCAGTACTTC | CASSQDPPGPAEQYF
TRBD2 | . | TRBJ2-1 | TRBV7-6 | TGTGCCAGCAGCTCACGTAGCGGGTCCAATGAGCAGTTCTTC | CASSSRSGSNEQFF
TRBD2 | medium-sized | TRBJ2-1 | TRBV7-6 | TGTGCCAGCAGCTTAGGTAGCGGGAACCACAATGAGCAGTTCTTC | CASSLGSGNHNEQFF
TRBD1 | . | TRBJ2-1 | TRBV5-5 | TGTGCCAGCAGCTCTGAAGGGGGCCCCTACAATGAGCAGTTCTTC | CASSSEGGPYNEQFF
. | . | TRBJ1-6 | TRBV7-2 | TGTGCCAGCAGCTTAGATGGGGTTGGGGCGGACTATAATTCACCCCTCCACTTT | CASSLDGVGADYNSPLHF
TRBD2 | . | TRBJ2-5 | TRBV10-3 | TGTGCCATCAGTGAGCCGGGGACTAGAGGGGAGACCCAGTACTTC | CAISEPGTRGETQYF
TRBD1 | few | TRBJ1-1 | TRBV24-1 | TGTGCCACCAGTGGGGGACAGGGGGAGAATGAAGCTTTCTTT | CATSGGQGENEAFF
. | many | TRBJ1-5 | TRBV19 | TGTGCCAGTAGTATCTCGGACAGTAATCAGCCCCAGCATTTT | CASSISDSNQPQHF
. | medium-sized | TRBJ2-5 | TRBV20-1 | TGCAGTGTTAGGGTTGGACCCCAAGAGACCCAGTACTTC | CSVRVGPQETQYF
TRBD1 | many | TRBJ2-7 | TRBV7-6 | TGTGCCAGCAGCTTTGGGACAGGGACCTACGAGCAGTACTTC | CASSFGTGTYEQYF
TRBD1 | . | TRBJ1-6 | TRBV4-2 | TGTGCCAGCAGCCCTGACAGGGGCTCCTATAATTCACCCCTCCACTTT | CASSPDRGSYNSPLHF
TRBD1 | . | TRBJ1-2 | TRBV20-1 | TGCAGTGCCCTCGGGGACAGGAACTATGGCTACACCTTC | CSALGDRNYGYTF
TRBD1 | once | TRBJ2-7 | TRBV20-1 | TGCAGTGCCACGGGACAGGGAGTCTACGAGCAGTACTTC | CSATGQGVYEQYF
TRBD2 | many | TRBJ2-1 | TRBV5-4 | TGTGCCAGCACCATGGGACTAGCGGGAGGGACCTACAATGAGCAGTTCTTC | CASTMGLAGGTYNEQFF
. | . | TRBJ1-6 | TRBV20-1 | TGCAGTGCTCGTGGCGGGGCAGGGAATAATTCACCCCTCCACTTT | CSARGGAGNNSPLHF
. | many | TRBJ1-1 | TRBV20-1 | TGCAGTGCTAGACCCGCTTTGGGCCAGACGCAAGCTTTCTTT | CSARPALGQTQAFF
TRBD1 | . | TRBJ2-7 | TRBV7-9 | TGTGCCAGCAGCTTAACCAGGGACAGGGGCTACGAGCAGTACTTC | CASSLTRDRGYEQYF
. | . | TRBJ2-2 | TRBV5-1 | TGCGCCAGCAGCCCGGAACTACTCGGGAACACCGGGGAGCTGTTTTTT | CASSPELLGNTGELFF
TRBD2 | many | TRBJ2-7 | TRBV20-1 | TGCAGTGCTTCGACTAGCAATTGGGACGAGCAGTACTTC | CSASTSNWDEQYF
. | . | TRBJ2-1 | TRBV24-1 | TGTGCCACCACGGACCGGGGGAGAGGATACAATGAGCAGTTCTTC | CATTDRGRGYNEQFF
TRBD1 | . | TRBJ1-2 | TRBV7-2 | TGTGCCAGCAGCTTATTCAACAGGGGAGAAGGCTACACCTTC | CASSLFNRGEGYTF
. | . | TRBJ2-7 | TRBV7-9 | TGTGCCAGCAGCTCCGGTGGGGGGCAGGACTTC | CASSSGGGQDF
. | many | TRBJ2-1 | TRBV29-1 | TGCAGCGCCGGCCCCTTTGGGAGCTCCTACAATGAGCAGTTCTTC | CSAGPFGSSYNEQFF
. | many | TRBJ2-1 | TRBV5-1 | TGCGCCAGCACGGGGGTGGGGCAGAACTACAATGAGCAGTTCTTC | CASTGVGQNYNEQFF
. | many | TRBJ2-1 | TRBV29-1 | TGCAGCGTTACCGGGCAGTCGCCTGAGCAGTTCTTC | CSVTGQSPEQFF
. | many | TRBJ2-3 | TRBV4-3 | TGCGCCAGCAGCCAAGATATGGGGTGGATGGGCACAGATACGCAGTATTTT | CASSQDMGWMGTDTQYF
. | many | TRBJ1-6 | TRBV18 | TGTGCCAGCTCACTTGAGCAGGGGATTTCACCCCTCCACTTT | CASSLEQGISPLHF
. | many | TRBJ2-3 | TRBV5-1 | TGCGCCAGCAGCCTGGCCAGCACAGATACGCAGTATTTT | CASSLASTDTQYF
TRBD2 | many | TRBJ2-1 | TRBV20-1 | TGCAGTGCTAGAATTATAGGGGGACTAGGTCCCCATGAGCAGTTCTTC | CSARIIGGLGPHEQFF
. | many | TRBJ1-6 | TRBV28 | TGTGCCAGCAGAAACATACGGTCACCCCTCCACTTT | CASRNIRSPLHF
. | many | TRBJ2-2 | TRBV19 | TGTGCCAGTAAAGAACATTTAAACACCGGGGAGCTGTTTTTT | CASKEHLNTGELFF
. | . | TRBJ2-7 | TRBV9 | TGTGCCAGCAGCGTTAATAATGGCGGGACCTACGAGCAGTACTTC | CASSVNNGGTYEQYF
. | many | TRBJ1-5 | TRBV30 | TGTGCCTGGAGTGTAGAGGATCAGCCCCAGCATTTT | CAWSVEDQPQHF
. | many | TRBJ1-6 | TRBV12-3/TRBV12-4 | TGTGCCAGCAGTTTTACCCAGGGCGGTTCACCCCTCCACTTT | CASSFTQGGSPLHF
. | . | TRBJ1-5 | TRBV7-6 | TGTGCCAGCAGCTTAGGGACCGGCCGCAATCAGCCCCAGCATTTT | CASSLGTGRNQPQHF
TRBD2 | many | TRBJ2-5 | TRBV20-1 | TGCAGTTGCTCGGGAGGGGGGAGAGAGACCCAGTACTTC | CSCSGGGRETQYF
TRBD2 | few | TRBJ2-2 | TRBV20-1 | TGCAGTGCTCGGACTAGCGGGGGCTCGGACACCGGGGAGCTGTTTTTT | CSARTSGGSDTGELFF
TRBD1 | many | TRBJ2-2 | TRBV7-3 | TGTGCCAGCAGCTTACAGGGGGCAGGGACCGGGGAGCTGTTTTTT | CASSLQGAGTGELFF
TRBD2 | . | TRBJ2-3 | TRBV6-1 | TGTGCCAGCAGTGAACCGGGGCTAGCGGGACTCCCCCGGGATACGCGGTATTTT | CASSEPGLAGLPRDTRYF
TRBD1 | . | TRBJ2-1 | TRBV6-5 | TGTGCCAGCAGTTACTACAGGGGAACGGGATACAATGAGCAGTTCTTC | CASSYYRGTGYNEQFF
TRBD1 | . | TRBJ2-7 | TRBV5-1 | TGCGCCGGCAGCTTCTCAACCGGGACAGGCAACGAGCAGTACTTC | CAGSFSTGTGNEQYF
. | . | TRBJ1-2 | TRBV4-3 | TGCGCCAGCAGCCAAGTGGGGGGGAATGGCTACACCTTC | CASSQVGGNGYTF
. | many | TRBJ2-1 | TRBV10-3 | TGTGCCATCATGGGTCTGGTGGGCAATGAGCAGTTCTTC | CAIMGLVGNEQFF
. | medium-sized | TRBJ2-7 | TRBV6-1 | TGTGCCAGCAGTGAGCGGGACAACACCTACGAGCAGTACTTC | CASSERDNTYEQYF
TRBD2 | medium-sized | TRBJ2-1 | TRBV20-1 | TGCAGTGCCCCGGAGACTAGCGGGAGGTCCTACAATGAGCAGTTCTTC | CSAPETSGRSYNEQFF
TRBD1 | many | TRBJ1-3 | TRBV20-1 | TGCAGTGCTAGAGATACAGGGGGTCTCTCTGGAAACACCATATATTTT | CSARDTGGLSGNTIYF